This T cell receptor beta chain derives from a study of cytomegalovirus exposure and HLA in healthy donors. Study-level findings and limits: The investigators catalogued 160 or so TCR beta chains as cytomegalovirus-associated.

The germline V gene has CDR1 SNHLY and CDR2 FYNNEI. The ends were cut back, 5 bases at V and 0 bases at J, with 8 bases in the middle. The CDR3 has 15 residues. Though probably carrying unrecorded immune exposures, donors were nominally healthy at sampling. PCR employed 60 Vbeta and 13 Jbeta primers. Methods used by the authors: A follow-up analysis tallied tens of millions of unique TCR beta chains, roughly 11 million shared. Assay used: immunoSEQ multiplex PCR; TCRdb lists only in-frame clones, some missing. V and J calls plus clone size are reproduced from that table; the DNA served to infer D and trimming. Of 150,000 or so clones listed, 60% to 80% are singletons. This clone was seen a few times. Its antigen is unknown.

J is TRBJ2-6 and V is TRBV2; D possibly corresponds to TRBD2 (6 bases). The sequence came from a male donor in good health and CMV-seronegative. Source material: PBMCs. CDR3 in amino acids: CASSLATSGANVLTF. Written as DNA, the CDR3 is TGTGCCAGCAGTCTAGCGACCTCTGGGGCCAACGTCCTGACTTTC.